The present TCR beta chain was sequenced within a study of T cells after yellow fever vaccination. Study results and limitations: Re-detected after boosting: most primary clones, about 95% of CD4 and 88% of CD8.

This clonotype was seen repeatedly, ten times or more. The target antigen is unknown. CDR3 size: 13 residues. Per the germline V gene, CDR1 is MGHRA and CDR2 is YSYEKL. V was clipped by 1 base and J by 4 bases, with 7 bases between them. Production of TCR cDNA was by 5'RACE template switching, which also added a universal primer site and UMIs. MiXCR, run by TCRdb on the 5' RACE reads, gives a single entry per CDR3 protein. The profile covers 300,000 to 350,000 distinct CDR3 sequences, with around 4.3% appearing a single time and around 19% taken by the ten largest. The sequenced sample was PBMCs, obtained 15 days after the yellow fever booster vaccination. This chain joins TRBV4-1 and TRBJ2-5, with D perhaps matching TRBD1 (5 bases). This clonotype was obtained from a young man who received the YFV17D yellow fever vaccine. This CDR3 is CASSQVDIETQYF. The CDR3 bases are TGCGCCAGCAGCCAAGTGGACATAGAGACCCAGTACTTC.